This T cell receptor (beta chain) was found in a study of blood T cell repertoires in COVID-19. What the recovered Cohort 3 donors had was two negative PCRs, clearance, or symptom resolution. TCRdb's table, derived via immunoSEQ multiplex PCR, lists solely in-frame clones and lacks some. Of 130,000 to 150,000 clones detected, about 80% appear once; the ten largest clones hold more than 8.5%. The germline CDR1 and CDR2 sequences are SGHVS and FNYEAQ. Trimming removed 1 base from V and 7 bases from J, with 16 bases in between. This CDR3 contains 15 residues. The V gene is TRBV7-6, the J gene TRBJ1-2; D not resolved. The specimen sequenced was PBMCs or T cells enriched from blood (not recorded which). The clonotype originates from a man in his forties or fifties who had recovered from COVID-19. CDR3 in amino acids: CASSLGGESWGGYTF. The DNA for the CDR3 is TGTGCCAGCAGCTTAGGGGGAGAGTCGTGGGGTGGCTACACCTTC.